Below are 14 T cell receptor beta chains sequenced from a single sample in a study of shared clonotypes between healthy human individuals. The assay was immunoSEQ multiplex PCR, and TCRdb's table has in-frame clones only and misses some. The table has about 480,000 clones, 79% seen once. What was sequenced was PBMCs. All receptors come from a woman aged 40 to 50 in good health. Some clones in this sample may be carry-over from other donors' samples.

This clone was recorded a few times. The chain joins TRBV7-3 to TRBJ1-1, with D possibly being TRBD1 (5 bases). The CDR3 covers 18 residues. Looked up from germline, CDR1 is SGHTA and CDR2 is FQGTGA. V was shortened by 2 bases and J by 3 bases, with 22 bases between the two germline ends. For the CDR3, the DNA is TGTGCCAGCAGCTTATGGCCGGCGGGTCGAAGAGGGGACACTGAAGCTTTCTTT. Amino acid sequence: CASSLWPAGRRGDTEAFF.

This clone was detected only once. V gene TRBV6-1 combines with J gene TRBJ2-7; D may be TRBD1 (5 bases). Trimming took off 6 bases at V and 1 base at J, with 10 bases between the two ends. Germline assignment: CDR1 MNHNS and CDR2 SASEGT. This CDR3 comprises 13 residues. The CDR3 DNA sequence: TGTGCCAGCAGGGGGCGAGATTCCTACGAGCAGTACTTC. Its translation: CASRGRDSYEQYF.

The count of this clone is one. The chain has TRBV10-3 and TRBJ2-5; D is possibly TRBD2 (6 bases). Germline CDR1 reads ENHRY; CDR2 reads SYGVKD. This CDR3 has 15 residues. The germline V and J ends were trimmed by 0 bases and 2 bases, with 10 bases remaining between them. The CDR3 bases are TGTGCCATCAGTGAGTCTAAAGGGACTCAAGAGACCCAGTACTTC. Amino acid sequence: CAISESKGTQETQYF.

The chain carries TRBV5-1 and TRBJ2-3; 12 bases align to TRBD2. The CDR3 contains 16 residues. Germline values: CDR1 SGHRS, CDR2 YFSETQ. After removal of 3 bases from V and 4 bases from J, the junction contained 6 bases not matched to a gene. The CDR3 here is CASSSRLAGAPDTQYF. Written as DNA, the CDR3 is TGCGCCAGCAGCTCCCGACTAGCGGGAGCCCCAGATACGCAGTATTTT.

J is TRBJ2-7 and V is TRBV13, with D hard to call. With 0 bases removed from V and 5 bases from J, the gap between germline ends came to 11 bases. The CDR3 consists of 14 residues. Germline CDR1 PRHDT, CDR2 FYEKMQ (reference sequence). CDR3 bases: TGTGCCAGCAGCTTAGGGGGAAGACCTAACGAGCAGTACTTC. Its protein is CASSLGGRPNEQYF.

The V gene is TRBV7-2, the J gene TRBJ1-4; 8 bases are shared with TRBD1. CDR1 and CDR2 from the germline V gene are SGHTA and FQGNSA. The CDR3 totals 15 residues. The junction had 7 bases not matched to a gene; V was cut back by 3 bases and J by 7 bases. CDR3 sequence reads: CASSLTGDGGEKLFF. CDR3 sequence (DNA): TGTGCCAGCAGCTTGACAGGGGATGGGGGTGAAAAACTGTTTTTT. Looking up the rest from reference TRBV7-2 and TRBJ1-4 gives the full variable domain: GAGVSQSPSNKVTEKGKDVELRCDPISGHTALYWYRQSLGQGLEFLIYFQGNSAPDKSGLPSDRFSAERTGGSVSTLTIQRTQQEDSAVYLCASSLTGDGGEKLFFGSGTQLSVL.

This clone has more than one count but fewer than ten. Here the CDR3 DNA reads TGTGCCAGTAGTATACAAGGTGGGGGGAAGACCCAGTACTTC. Encoded protein: CASSIQGGGKTQYF. This sequence joins TRBV19 and TRBJ2-5; D perhaps matches TRBD2 (6 bases). The ends were cut back, 2 bases at V and 6 bases at J, with 13 bases in the middle. Germline assignment: CDR1 LNHDA and CDR2 SQIVND (reference sequence). CDR3 length: 14 amino acids.

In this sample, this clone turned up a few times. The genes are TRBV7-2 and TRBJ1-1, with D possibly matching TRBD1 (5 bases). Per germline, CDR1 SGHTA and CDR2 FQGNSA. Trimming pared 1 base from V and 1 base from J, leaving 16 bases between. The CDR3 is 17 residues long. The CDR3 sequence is CASSLEVLQGKNTEAFF. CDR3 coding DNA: TGTGCCAGCAGCTTAGAGGTGTTGCAGGGAAAGAACACTGAAGCTTTCTTT.

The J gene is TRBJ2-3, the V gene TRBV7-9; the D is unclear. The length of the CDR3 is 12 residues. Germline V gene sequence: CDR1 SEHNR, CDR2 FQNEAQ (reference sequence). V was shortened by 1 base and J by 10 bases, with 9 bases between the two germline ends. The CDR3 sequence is CASSLGPAPQYF. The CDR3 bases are TGTGCCAGCAGCTTAGGGCCAGCGCCGCAGTATTTT.

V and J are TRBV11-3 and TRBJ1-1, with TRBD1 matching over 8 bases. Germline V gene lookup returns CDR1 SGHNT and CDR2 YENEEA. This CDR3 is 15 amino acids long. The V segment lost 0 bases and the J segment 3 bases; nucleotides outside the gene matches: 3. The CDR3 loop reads CASSLDGTGYTEAFF. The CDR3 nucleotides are TGTGCCAGCAGCTTAGACGGGACAGGTTACACTGAAGCTTTCTTT.

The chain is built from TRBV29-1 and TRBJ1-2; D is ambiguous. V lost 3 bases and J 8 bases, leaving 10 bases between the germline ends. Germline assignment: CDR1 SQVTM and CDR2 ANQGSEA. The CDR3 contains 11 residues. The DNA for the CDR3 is TGCAGCGTTGATATTAGGGAGGGCTACACCTTC. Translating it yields CSVDIREGYTF.

The CDR3 reads CASSLGWTQQTYEQYF. The CDR3 bases are TGTGCCAGCAGCTTAGGGTGGACACAACAGACCTACGAGCAGTACTTC. This chain links TRBV7-9 with TRBJ2-7; maybe TRBD1 (5 bases). The CDR3 contains 16 residues. Germline V gives CDR1 SEHNR, CDR2 FQNEAQ (reference sequence). V shed 1 base and J shed 2 bases, with 15 bases lying between them. The complete variable domain, with remaining parts taken from reference TRBV7-9 and TRBJ2-7, reads DTGVSQNPRHKITKRGQNVTFRCDPISEHNRLYWYRQTLGQGPEFLTYFQNEAQLEKSRLLSDRFSAERPKGSFSTLEIQRTEQGDSAMYLCASSLGWTQQTYEQYFGPGTRLTVT.

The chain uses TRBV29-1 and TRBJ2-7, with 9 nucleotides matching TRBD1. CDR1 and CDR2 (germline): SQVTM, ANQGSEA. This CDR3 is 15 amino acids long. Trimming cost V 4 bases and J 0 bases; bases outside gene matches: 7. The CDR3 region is CSVAGGTGSSYEQYF. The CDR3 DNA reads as TGCAGCGTTGCGGGTGGGACAGGGAGCTCCTACGAGCAGTACTTC.

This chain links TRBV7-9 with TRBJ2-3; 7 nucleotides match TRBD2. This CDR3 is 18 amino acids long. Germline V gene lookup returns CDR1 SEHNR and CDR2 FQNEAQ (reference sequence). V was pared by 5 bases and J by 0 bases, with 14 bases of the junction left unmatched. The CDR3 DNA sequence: TGTGCCAGCAGCGACACTAGCGCCGTTTCCCCTAGCACAGATACGCAGTATTTT. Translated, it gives CASSDTSAVSPSTDTQYF.